The 23 T cell receptor beta chains below all came from one sample that was sequenced in a study of blood T cell repertoires in COVID-19. Libraries were prepared by immunoSEQ multiplex PCR; TCRdb keeps only in-frame clonotypes and omits some of them. The sample includes fewer than 300,000 clones, approximately 85% seen only once; the top ten take 9.4%. The specimen sequenced was peripheral blood. The source of these receptors is a man between 18 and 29 years old with active or convalescent COVID-19.

This clone was observed a few times. The chain uses TRBV6-2 or TRBV6-3 and TRBJ2-7; possibly TRBD1 for D (6 bases). The germline gives CDR1 MNHEY, CDR2 SVGEGT. With 2 bases removed from V and 2 bases from J, the gap between germline ends came to 13 bases. This CDR3 is built from 15 residues. DNA for the CDR3: TGTGCCAGCAGTTACACATGGACAGCGGCCTACGAGCAGTACTTC. It specifies CASSYTWTAAYEQYF.

This clone was counted between two and nine times. The chain couples TRBV4-1 to TRBJ2-7; TRBD1 matches 7 bases. Germline assignment: CDR1 MGHRA and CDR2 YSYEKL. V shed 5 bases, J shed 0 bases, and the junction held 4 bases outside the gene matches. This CDR3 region has 14 residues. The CDR3 sequence is CASSARDSSYEQYF. CDR3 coding DNA: TGCGCCAGCAGCGCACGGGACAGCTCCTACGAGCAGTACTTC.

The CDR3 bases are TGTGCCAGCAGCTTACTGACAGGGGTAACGAACACTGAAGCTTTCTTT. It translates to CASSLLTGVTNTEAFF. The chain combines TRBV21-1 with TRBJ1-1; the table's D gene call, TRBD1, was not cross checked with the DNA. TRBV21-1 is reported as a pseudogene. This CDR3 is built from 16 residues.

This clone is a singleton in its sample. The chain employs TRBV2 and TRBJ2-1; the D gene is possibly TRBD2 (6 bases). The V gene's germline CDR1 is SNHLY and CDR2 FYNNEI. V gave up 6 bases and J gave up 1 base, with 13 bases separating them. This CDR3 has 15 amino acids. CDR3 in amino acids: CASSPGLQSYNEQFF. The DNA for the CDR3 is TGTGCCAGCAGCCCGGGACTCCAATCCTACAATGAGCAGTTCTTC.

The genes are TRBV20-1 and TRBJ1-4, with D perhaps TRBD1 (5 bases). This CDR3 has 15 residues. V lost 3 bases and J 2 bases, leaving 13 bases between the germline ends. CDR1 DFQATT and CDR2 SNEGSKA come from the germline V gene (reference sequence). The DNA for the CDR3 is TGCAGTGCTAGTGACTCCGGGGGGACTAATGAAAAACTGTTTTTT. Translation: CSASDSGGTNEKLFF.

V gene TRBV19 combines with J gene TRBJ1-3, with TRBD1 as a possible D gene (5 bases). Trimming stripped 3 bases from V and 0 bases from J, with 9 bases between. Germline V gene data show CDR1 as LNHDA and CDR2 as SQIVND (reference sequence). CDR3 size: 15 residues. The CDR3 reads CASSIPDTSGNTIYF. CDR3 coding DNA: TGTGCCAGTAGTATTCCGGACACCTCTGGAAACACCATATATTTT.

The chain links TRBV7-9 to TRBJ2-4; 8 nucleotides align to TRBD1. This CDR3 has 18 amino acids. The germline gives CDR1 SEHNR, CDR2 FQNEAQ (reference sequence). The junction had 11 bases not matched to a gene; V was cut back by 4 bases and J by 0 bases. CDR3 sequence: CASSSRTGPPIAKNIQYF. CDR3 coding DNA: TGTGCCAGCAGCTCACGGACAGGGCCGCCCATAGCCAAAAACATTCAGTACTTC.

This chain joins TRBV19 and TRBJ1-4, with 9 bases identical to TRBD1. Germline values: CDR1 LNHDA, CDR2 SQIVND (reference sequence). V dropped 8 bases and J dropped 7; count of bases not matched to a gene: 20. The CDR3 runs to 18 residues. The chain's CDR3 is CASRLGQGHNERGEKLFF. Written as DNA, the CDR3 is TGTGCCAGTCGGCTAGGACAGGGGCACAACGAACGGGGTGAAAAACTGTTTTTT.

The rearrangement joins TRBV19 to TRBJ1-5; D possibly corresponds to TRBD1 (6 bases). The length of the CDR3 is 16 residues. The germline V gene encodes CDR1 LNHDA and CDR2 SQIVND (reference sequence). The germline V and J ends were trimmed by 6 bases and 6 bases, with 21 bases remaining between them. The chain's CDR3 is CASSPPGRGHSQPQHF. CDR3 in DNA: TGTGCCAGTAGCCCCCCCGGGCGGGGGCACAGTCAGCCCCAGCATTTT.

This chain connects TRBV5-1 to TRBJ2-3, with a weak D call TRBD1 (5 bases). The CDR3 totals 14 residues. Trimming cost V 4 bases and J 4 bases, with 13 bases left between them. Per the germline V gene, CDR1 is SGHRS and CDR2 is YFSETQ. CDR3 protein: CASSPPAGPDTQYF. Written as DNA, the CDR3 is TGCGCCAGCAGCCCCCCGGCAGGGCCAGATACGCAGTATTTT.

The chain carries TRBV6-5 and TRBJ1-6, with 9 bases lining up with TRBD1. Germline V lookup: CDR1 MNHEY, CDR2 SVGAGI. Losses at the gene ends were 6 bases for V and 10 bases for J; bases not matched to a gene: 10. The CDR3 totals 15 residues. CDR3 sequence (DNA): TGTGCCAGCAGCTCCTGGACAGGGGCAGGCTCACCCCTCCACTTT. It codes for CASSSWTGAGSPLHF.

In this sample, this clone turned up once. J is TRBJ1-5 and V is TRBV6-5, with D perhaps TRBD1 (5 bases). Trimming cost V 7 bases and J 4 bases, with 14 bases left between them. This CDR3 contains 14 residues. The germline CDR1 and CDR2 sequences are MNHEY and SVGAGI. CDR3 amino acids: CASIGGSGNQPQHF. DNA of the CDR3: TGTGCCAGCATCGGGGGATCAGGGAATCAGCCCCAGCATTTT.

The sample holds one count of this clone. The chain combines TRBV18 with TRBJ1-2; 7 nucleotides match TRBD1. V trimming: 3 bases; J trimming: 0 bases; junction bases outside the gene matches: 10. CDR3 size: 17 residues. Per the germline V gene, CDR1 is KGHSH and CDR2 is LQKENI. The CDR3 protein is CASSPAVQGQPNYGYTF. In DNA form, the CDR3 reads TGTGCCAGCTCACCCGCAGTCCAGGGACAGCCTAACTATGGCTACACCTTC.

This clone has only one observation. V is TRBV27 and J is TRBJ1-2; TRBD1 agrees at 11 bases. The junction had 8 bases not matched to a gene; V was cut back by 6 bases and J by 5 bases. Germline V CDR1 and CDR2: MNHEY, SMNVEV (reference sequence). The CDR3 loop spans 15 amino acids. CDR3 loop: CASRSRTGGLYGYTF. CDR3 DNA: TGTGCCAGCAGATCACGGACAGGGGGCTTATATGGCTACACCTTC.

The CDR3 loop reads CASSDQGGYEQYF. In nucleotides, the CDR3 is TGCGCCAGCAGTGACCAGGGAGGGTACGAGCAGTACTTC. This chain joins TRBV10-2 and TRBJ2-7; 7 bases align to TRBD2. J was trimmed by 4 bases and V by 3 bases; bases with no gene match: 3. CDR1 is WSHSY, CDR2 SAAADI, per germline. CDR3 length: 13 amino acids.

The rearrangement uses TRBV5-1 and TRBJ2-3; TRBD1 is a possible D gene (5 bases). The V end was cut by 3 bases, the J end by 0 bases, with 8 bases between. CDR1 is SGHRS, CDR2 YFSETQ, per germline. This CDR3 is 14 amino acids long. In nucleotides, the CDR3 is TGCGCCAGCAGCTCGACAGCTAGCACAGATACGCAGTATTTT. It codes for CASSSTASTDTQYF.

This clone was detected only once. The chain carries TRBV18 and TRBJ2-2; the D gene is possibly TRBD1 (6 bases). In germline, CDR1 is KGHSH, CDR2 LQKENI. The CDR3 has 17 residues. V lost 2 bases and J lost 4, with 17 bases in between. For the CDR3, the DNA is TGTGCCAGCTCACCAAGGACAGCAACAACGCGCACCGGGGAGCTGTTTTTT. It is translated as CASSPRTATTRTGELFF. The full variable domain, in which reference TRBV18 and TRBJ2-2 provide the parts outside the CDR3, is NAGVMQNPRHLVRRRGQEARLRCSPMKGHSHVYWYRQLPEEGLKFMVYLQKENIIDESGMPKERFSAEFPKEGPSILRIQQVVRGDSAAYFCASSPRTATTRTGELFFGEGSRLTVL.

The chain joins TRBV3-1 (or the pseudogene TRBV3-2) to TRBJ2-5, with 9 bases matching TRBD2. V shed 4 bases, J shed 12 bases, and the junction held 12 bases outside the gene matches. This CDR3 comprises 14 residues. Looked up from germline, CDR1 is LGHDT and CDR2 is YNNKEL (reference sequence). CDR3 nucleotide sequence: TGTGCCAGCAGCCGAGCGGGGGGTCCCTTGGGGAAGTACTTC. Translated: CASSRAGGPLGKYF.

The chain is built from TRBV13 and TRBJ2-3; the D gene is possibly TRBD1 (5 bases). This CDR3 is 15 amino acids long. CDR1 is PRHDT and CDR2 is FYEKMQ in the germline V gene (reference sequence). The V and J ends lost 4 bases and 0 bases respectively, with 11 bases between them. The DNA of the CDR3 is TGTGCCAGCAGCTCATGGACACCTAGCACAGATACGCAGTATTTT. Translation: CASSSWTPSTDTQYF.

This sequence joins TRBV24-1 and TRBJ2-7; no reliable D call. Trimming removed 4 bases at V and 6 bases at J, with 12 bases between. The CDR3 spans 13 residues. Germline V gives CDR1 KGHDR, CDR2 SFDVKD. The CDR3 DNA is TGTGCCACCAGTGACCCCGAAGGAGTCGAGCAGTACTTC. This encodes CATSDPEGVEQYF.

This chain uses TRBV10-3 with TRBJ1-1, with 11 bases lining up with TRBD1. Trimming at V came to 9 bases and at J to 10 bases, leaving 4 bases not matched to a gene. The CDR3 covers 11 residues. Germline V gene data show CDR1 as ENHRY and CDR2 as SYGVKD. CDR3 loop: CAMGQGVRAFF. In DNA, the CDR3 is TGTGCCATGGGACAGGGGGTAAGAGCTTTCTTT.

The chain links TRBV5-1 to TRBJ2-7; unclear D gene. The CDR3 covers 14 residues. Germline lookup yields CDR1 SGHRS and CDR2 YFSETQ. V lost 0 bases to trimming and J lost 2 bases, with 9 bases between them. DNA of the CDR3: TGCGCCAGCAGCTTGGGGGCCCAAGCCTACGAGCAGTACTTC. This gives the protein CASSLGAQAYEQYF.

The chain employs TRBV5-6 and TRBJ1-6, with 8 nucleotides matching TRBD1. CDR3 length equals 18 residues. Trimming at V came to 6 bases and at J to 0 bases, leaving 11 bases not matched to a gene. The germline V gene encodes CDR1 SGHDT and CDR2 YYEEEE. The CDR3 spells CASIPGQALSSYNSPLHF. The CDR3 DNA reads TGTGCCAGCATCCCGGGACAGGCTTTAAGCTCCTATAATTCACCCCTCCACTTT.